This T cell receptor (beta chain) is drawn from a study of blood T cells in healthy people across ages. A J-beta primer mix and a sample-barcoded 5' primer were used in a second PCR of about 7 to 12 cycles. Unique molecular identifiers of 12 random nucleotides labeled each cDNA. From the 5' RACE reads, TCRdb called clonotypes with MiXCR, one entry per CDR3 protein. The table has approximately 1,700,000 distinct CDR3 sequences, 30% to 40% seen once. Germline V lookup: CDR1 SGHRS, CDR2 YFSETQ. V lost 0 bases, J lost 0 bases, and 6 bases lay in between. CDR3 length: 14 amino acids. Material for sequencing was blood. The chain links TRBV5-1 to TRBJ1-1; D unresolved. The TCR was taken from a human donor in good health. DNA of the CDR3: TGCGCCAGCAGCTTGGACGTAATGAACACTGAAGCTTTCTTT. Amino acids: CASSLDVMNTEAFF.